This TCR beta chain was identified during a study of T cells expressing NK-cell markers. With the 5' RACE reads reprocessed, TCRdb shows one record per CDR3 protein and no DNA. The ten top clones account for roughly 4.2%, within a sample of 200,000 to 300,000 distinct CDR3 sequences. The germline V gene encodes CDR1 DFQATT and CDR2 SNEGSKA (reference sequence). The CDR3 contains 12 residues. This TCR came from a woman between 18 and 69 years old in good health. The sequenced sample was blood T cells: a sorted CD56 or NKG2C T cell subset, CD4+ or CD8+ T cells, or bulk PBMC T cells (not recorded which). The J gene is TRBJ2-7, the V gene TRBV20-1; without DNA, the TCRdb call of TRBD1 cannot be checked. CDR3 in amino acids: CSAPAGGDWQYF.